The clone carrying this T cell receptor (beta chain) was seen only once. The data were obtained in a study of blood T cell repertoires in COVID-19. Study background: PBMCs, B-cell-depleted T cells, or T cells provided the cDNA or gDNA that made up the material.

V lost 0 bases, J lost 8 bases, and 13 bases lay in between. Germline V gene lookup returns CDR1 MNHEY and CDR2 SVGAGI. The CDR3 contains 15 residues. In the study's own analysis: Reference gene primer amplification in the assay estimated nucleated cell counts. Method: immunoSEQ multiplex PCR; TCRdb's copy keeps in-frame clones and lacks some. The DNA was the basis for D and trimming; V, J and clone size are from that table. In the table there are about 150,000 clones, 75% to 90% of which are singletons. The clonotype originates from a man between 65 and 79 years old with acute or convalescent COVID-19. The genes are TRBV6-5 and TRBJ1-4; D perhaps matches TRBD1 (5 bases). Sequencing was performed on peripheral blood. CDR3 sequence reads: CASSYSRAGFEKLFF. CDR3 in DNA: TGTGCCAGCAGTTACTCTAGGGCAGGGTTCGAAAAACTGTTTTTT.